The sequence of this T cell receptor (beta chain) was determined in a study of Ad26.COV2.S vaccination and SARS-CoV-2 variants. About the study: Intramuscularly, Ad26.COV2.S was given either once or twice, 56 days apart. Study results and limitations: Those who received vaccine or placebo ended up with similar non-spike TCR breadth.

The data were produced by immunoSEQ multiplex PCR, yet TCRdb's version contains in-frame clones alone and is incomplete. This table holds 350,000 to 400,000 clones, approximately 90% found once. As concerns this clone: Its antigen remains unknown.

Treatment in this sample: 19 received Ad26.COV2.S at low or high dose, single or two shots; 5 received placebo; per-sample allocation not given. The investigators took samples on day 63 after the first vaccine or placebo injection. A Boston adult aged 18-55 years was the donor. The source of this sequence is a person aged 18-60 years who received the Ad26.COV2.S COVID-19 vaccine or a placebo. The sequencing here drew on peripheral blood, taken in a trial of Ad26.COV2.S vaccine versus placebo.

DNA for the CDR3: TGTGCCAGCAGCGTTAAGTCGGGACTATTCTACGAGCAGTACTTC. Amino acids: CASSVKSGLFYEQYF. V and J are TRBV9 and TRBJ2-7; 7 bases fit TRBD2. The CDR3 sequence is 15 residues long. The J segment lost 3 bases and the V segment lost 2 bases, leaving 8 bases of the junction unmatched. Germline CDR1 reads SGDLS; CDR2 reads YYNGEE.